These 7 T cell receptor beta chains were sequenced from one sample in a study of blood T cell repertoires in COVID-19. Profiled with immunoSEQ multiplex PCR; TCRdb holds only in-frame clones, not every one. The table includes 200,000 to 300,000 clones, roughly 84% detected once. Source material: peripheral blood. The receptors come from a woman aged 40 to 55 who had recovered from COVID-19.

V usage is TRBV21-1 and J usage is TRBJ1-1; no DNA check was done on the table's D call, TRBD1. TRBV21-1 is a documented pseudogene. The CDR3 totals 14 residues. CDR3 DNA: TGTGCCAGCAGCAAAGGACAGGGGGCTAGTGAAGCTTTCTTT. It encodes CASSKGQGASEAFF.

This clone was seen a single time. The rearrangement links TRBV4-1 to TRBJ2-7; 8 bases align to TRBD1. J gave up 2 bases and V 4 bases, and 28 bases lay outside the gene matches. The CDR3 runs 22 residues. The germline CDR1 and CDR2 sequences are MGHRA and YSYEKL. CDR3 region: CASSPSLVPPDTPGGNPYEQYF. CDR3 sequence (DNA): TGCGCCAGCAGCCCAAGTCTAGTGCCCCCCGACACCCCAGGGGGCAACCCCTACGAGCAGTACTTC.

This chain's CDR3 is CASSWDPQGLGEKLFF. CDR3 sequence (DNA): TGCGCCAGCAGCTGGGACCCTCAGGGGCTAGGTGAAAAACTGTTTTTT. J is TRBJ1-4 and V is TRBV5-1; D possibly corresponds to TRBD1 (6 bases). V was shortened by 3 bases and J by 7 bases, with 19 bases between the two germline ends. Germline V gives CDR1 SGHRS, CDR2 YFSETQ. The CDR3 extends over 16 amino acids.

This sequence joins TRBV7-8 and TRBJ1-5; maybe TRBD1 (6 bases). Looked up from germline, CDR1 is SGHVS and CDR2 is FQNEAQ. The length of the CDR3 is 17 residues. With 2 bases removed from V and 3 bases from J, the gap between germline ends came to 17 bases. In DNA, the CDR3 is TGTGCCAGCAGCTTAATGACAGGTCTAACGCTCAATCAGCCCCAGCATTTT. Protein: CASSLMTGLTLNQPQHF.

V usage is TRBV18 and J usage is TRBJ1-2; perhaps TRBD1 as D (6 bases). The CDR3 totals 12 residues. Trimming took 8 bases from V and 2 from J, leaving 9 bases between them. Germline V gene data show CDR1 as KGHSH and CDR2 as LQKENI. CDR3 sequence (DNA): TGTGCCAGCACAACAGGGAACTATGGCTACACCTTC. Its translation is CASTTGNYGYTF.

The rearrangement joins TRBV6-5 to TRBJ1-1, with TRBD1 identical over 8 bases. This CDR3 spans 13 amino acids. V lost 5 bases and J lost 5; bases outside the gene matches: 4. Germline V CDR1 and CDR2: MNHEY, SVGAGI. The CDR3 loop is CASSLRTGTEAFF. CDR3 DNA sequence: TGTGCCAGCAGTCTGAGGACAGGGACTGAAGCTTTCTTT.

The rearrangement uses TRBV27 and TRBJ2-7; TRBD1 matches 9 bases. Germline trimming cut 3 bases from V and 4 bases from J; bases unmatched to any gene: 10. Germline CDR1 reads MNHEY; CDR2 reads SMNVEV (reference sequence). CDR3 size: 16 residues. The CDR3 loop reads CASSLGRDRVRYEQYF. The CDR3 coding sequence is TGTGCCAGCAGTTTGGGTAGGGACAGGGTCAGATACGAGCAGTACTTC.